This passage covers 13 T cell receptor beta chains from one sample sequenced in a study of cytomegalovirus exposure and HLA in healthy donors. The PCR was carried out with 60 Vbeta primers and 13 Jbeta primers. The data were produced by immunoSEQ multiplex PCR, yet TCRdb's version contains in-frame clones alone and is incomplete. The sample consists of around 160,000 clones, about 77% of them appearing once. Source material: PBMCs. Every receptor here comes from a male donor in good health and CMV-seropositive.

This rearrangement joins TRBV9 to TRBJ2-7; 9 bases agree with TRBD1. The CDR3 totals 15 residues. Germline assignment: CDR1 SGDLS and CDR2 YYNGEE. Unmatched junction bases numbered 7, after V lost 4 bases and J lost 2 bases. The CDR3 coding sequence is TGTGCCAGCAGCCCGGGACAGGGTGGAACCTACGAGCAGTACTTC. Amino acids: CASSPGQGGTYEQYF. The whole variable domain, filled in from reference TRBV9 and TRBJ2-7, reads DSGVTQTPKHLITATGQRVTLRCSPRSGDLSVYWYQQSLDQGLQFLIQYYNGEERAKGNILERFSAQQFPDLHSELNLSSLELGDSALYFCASSPGQGGTYEQYFGPGTRLTVT.

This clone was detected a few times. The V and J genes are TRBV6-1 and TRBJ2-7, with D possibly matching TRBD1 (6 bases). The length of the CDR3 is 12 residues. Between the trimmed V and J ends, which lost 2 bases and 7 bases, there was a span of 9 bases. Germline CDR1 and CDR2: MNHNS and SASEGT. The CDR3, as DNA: TGTGCCAGCAGTGAACCGAGGGGGGAGCAGTACTTC. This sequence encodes CASSEPRGEQYF.

CDR3 residues: CASSDSQDTGELFF. The CDR3 nucleotides read TGTGCCAGCAGTGACTCACAGGACACCGGGGAGCTGTTTTTT. The chain recombines TRBV6-4 with TRBJ2-2; TRBD1 might be the D (5 bases). The CDR3 covers 14 residues. Trimming took 0 bases from V and 3 from J, leaving 5 bases between them. Germline V gives CDR1 MRHNA, CDR2 SNTAGT.

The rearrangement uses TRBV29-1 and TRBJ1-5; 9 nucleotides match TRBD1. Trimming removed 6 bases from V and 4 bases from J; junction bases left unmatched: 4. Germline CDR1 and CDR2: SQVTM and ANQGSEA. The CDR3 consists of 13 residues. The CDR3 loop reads CSVRQGGNQPQHF. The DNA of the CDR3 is TGCAGCGTCCGACAGGGGGGAAATCAGCCCCAGCATTTT.

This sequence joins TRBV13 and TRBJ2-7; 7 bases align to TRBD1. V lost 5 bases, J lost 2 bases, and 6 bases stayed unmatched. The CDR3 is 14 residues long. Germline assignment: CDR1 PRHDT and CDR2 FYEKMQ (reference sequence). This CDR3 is CASSGGQATYEQYF. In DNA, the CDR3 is TGTGCCAGCAGCGGCGGACAGGCGACCTACGAGCAGTACTTC.

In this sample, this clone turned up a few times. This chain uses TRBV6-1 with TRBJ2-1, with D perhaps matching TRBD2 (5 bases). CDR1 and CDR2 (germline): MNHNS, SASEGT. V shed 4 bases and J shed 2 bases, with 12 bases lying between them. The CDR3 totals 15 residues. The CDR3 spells CASSGRGRAYNEQFF. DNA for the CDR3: TGTGCCAGCAGTGGGCGAGGGCGGGCCTACAATGAGCAGTTCTTC.

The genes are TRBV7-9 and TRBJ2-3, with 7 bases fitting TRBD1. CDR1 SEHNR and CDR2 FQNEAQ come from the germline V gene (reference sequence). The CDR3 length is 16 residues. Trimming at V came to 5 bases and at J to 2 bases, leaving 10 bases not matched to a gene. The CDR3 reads CASSRRQGSSTDTQYF. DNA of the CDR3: TGTGCCAGCAGCCGCAGACAGGGATCCTCCACAGATACGCAGTATTTT.

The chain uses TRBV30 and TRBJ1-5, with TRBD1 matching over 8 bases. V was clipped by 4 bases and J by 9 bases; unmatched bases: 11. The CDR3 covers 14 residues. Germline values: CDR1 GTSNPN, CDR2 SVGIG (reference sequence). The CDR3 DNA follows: TGTGCCTGGACAAACACAGGGGGGTCGGGGCCCCAGCATTTT. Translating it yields CAWTNTGGSGPQHF.

CDR3 coding DNA: TGTGCCAGCAGCCCCGCGGGAACTTGGGGAAATGAGCAGTTCTTC. Translation gives CASSPAGTWGNEQFF. V and J are TRBV7-3 and TRBJ2-1, with D tentatively TRBD2 (6 bases). The CDR3 loop spans 15 amino acids. V lost 5 bases to trimming and J lost 7 bases, with 18 bases between them. Germline assignment: CDR1 SGHTA and CDR2 FQGTGA.

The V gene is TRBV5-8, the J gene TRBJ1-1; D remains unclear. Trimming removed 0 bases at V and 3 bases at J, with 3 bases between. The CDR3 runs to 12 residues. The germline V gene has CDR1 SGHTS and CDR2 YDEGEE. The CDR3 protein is CASSLVDTEAFF. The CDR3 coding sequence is TGTGCCAGCAGCTTGGTAGACACTGAAGCTTTCTTT.

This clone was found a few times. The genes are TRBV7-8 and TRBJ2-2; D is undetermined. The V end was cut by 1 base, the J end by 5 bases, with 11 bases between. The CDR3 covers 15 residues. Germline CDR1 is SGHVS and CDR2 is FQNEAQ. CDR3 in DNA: TGTGCCAGCAGCTTAGGAGGCGGCCGAACCGGGGAGCTGTTTTTT. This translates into CASSLGGGRTGELFF.

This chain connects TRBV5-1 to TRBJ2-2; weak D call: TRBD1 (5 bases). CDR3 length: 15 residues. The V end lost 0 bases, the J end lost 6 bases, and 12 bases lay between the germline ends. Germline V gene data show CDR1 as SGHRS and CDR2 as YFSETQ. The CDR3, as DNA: TGCGCCAGCAGCTTGGAGGGGTTGCTTGCCGGGGAGCTGTTTTTT. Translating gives CASSLEGLLAGELFF.

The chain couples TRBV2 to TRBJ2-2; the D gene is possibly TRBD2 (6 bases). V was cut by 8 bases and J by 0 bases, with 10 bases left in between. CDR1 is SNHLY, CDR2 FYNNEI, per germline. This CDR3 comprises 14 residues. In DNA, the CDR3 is TGTGCCAGCGGGACTGATACGAACACCGGGGAGCTGTTTTTT. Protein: CASGTDTNTGELFF.